Detailed here is one TCR beta chain. The sample is drawn from a study of cytomegalovirus exposure and HLA in healthy donors. The primer mix had 60 Vbeta and 13 Jbeta primers. TCRdb's copy holds only in-frame clones and misses some; the assay was immunoSEQ multiplex PCR. The sample carries 180,000 or so clones, roughly 80% recorded once. Sequenced material: PBMCs. The sequence derives from a girl aged 5-17 years in good health and CMV-seropositive.

CDR3 coding DNA: TGTGCCAGCAGTGAATTGGGGCAGCAGTACTTC. Residues: CASSELGQQYF. The chain combines TRBV25-1 with TRBJ2-7; TRBD1 is a possible D gene (5 bases). The ends were cut back, 1 base at V and 8 bases at J, with 6 bases in the middle. This CDR3 is built from 11 residues. Germline V CDR1 and CDR2: MGHDK, SYGVNS.